The source of this T cell receptor (beta chain) is a study of molecular identifiers for immune sequencing clone quantification. Per germline, CDR1 SNHLY and CDR2 FYNNEI. The ends were cut back, 1 base at V and 1 base at J, with 14 bases in the middle. This CDR3 is built from 16 residues. TCRdb reanalysed the PCR reads using MiXCR and keeps one entry per CDR3 protein. Found here are 88,000 or so distinct CDR3 sequences, around a fifth of them singletons; the top ten hold 0.8% to 1.2%. Naive CD8 T cells were FACS-sorted by CD8+CD4-CCR7+CD45RA+ markers. This clonotype occurred a few times. V and J are TRBV2 and TRBJ2-7; possibly TRBD1 or TRBD2 for D (5 bases each). The receptor's source is a human donor in good health. Some libraries in this study had Jurkat cell RNA spiked in. The sample was naive CD8+ T cells from blood, with Jurkat cell RNA spiked in. Subset meaning: FACS-sorted CD8+CD4-CCR7+CD45RA+ naive T cells. In DNA, the CDR3 is TGTGCCAGCAGTGAAGATGAGGGGCCCCATTCCTACGAGCAGTACTTC. Protein: CASSEDEGPHSYEQYF.